A selection of T cell receptor beta chains follows, all from one sample in a study of T cells in Graves' hyperthyroidism and ophthalmopathy. TCRdb fed the multiplex PCR reads into MiXCR, producing one record per CDR3 protein. The top ten clones hold about 30% of a sample with under 350,000 distinct CDR3 sequences, less than 30% of them seen once. Sequencing used blood. The receptors were gathered from a man in his forties or fifties with Graves' hyperthyroidism that later progressed to Graves' ophthalmopathy. Both conserved end residues are part of each CDR3. Fields, in order: J gene, D gene, clone size, CDR3 length, V gene, CDR3 protein, CDR3 DNA. The D gene is left open where the match is weak. Rows may omit the clone size; those that give it use once, few, many or a size class.

J: TRBJ1-1
D: -
size: many
length: 16
V: TRBV10-2
CDR3: CASNWIQGFEDTEAFF
DNA: TGCGCCAGCAATTGGATACAGGGTTTTGAGGACACTGAAGCTTTCTTT

J: TRBJ2-7
D: TRBD1
size: -
length: 17
V: TRBV12-3/TRBV12-4
CDR3: CASSLGTGGIASYEQYF
DNA: TGTGCCAGCAGTTTGGGGACAGGGGGGATCGCATCCTACGAGCAGTACTTC

J: TRBJ2-7
D: TRBD1
size: many
length: 17
V: TRBV6-2/TRBV6-3
CDR3: CASSYSSGQIFTYEQYF
DNA: TGTGCCAGCAGTTACTCGTCGGGACAGATTTTTACCTACGAGCAGTACTTC

J: TRBJ2-5
D: -
size: -
length: 12
V: TRBV24-1
CDR3: CATRGDQETQYF
DNA: TGTGCCACCAGAGGGGACCAAGAGACCCAGTACTTC

J: TRBJ2-5
D: -
size: many
length: 13
V: TRBV13
CDR3: CASSPNVARAQYF
DNA: TGTGCCAGCAGCCCCAATGTCGCCCGGGCCCAGTACTTC

J: TRBJ1-1
D: -
size: many
length: 16
V: TRBV6-2/TRBV6-3
CDR3: CASSYVLRPPGAEAFF
DNA: TGTGCCAGCAGTTACGTTTTAAGGCCCCCCGGCGCTGAAGCTTTCTTT

J: TRBJ1-1
D: -
size: -
length: 16
V: TRBV6-2/TRBV6-3
CDR3: CASSFGPGGRNTEAFF
DNA: TGTGCCAGCAGCTTCGGACCGGGCGGTAGGAACACTGAAGCTTTCTTT

J: TRBJ2-5
D: -
size: many
length: 18
V: TRBV15
CDR3: CATSRGYGDHTEGETQYF
DNA: TGTGCCACCAGCAGAGGGTACGGGGACCATACTGAGGGAGAGACCCAGTACTTC

J: TRBJ1-3
D: TRBD1
size: many
length: 17
V: TRBV6-4
CDR3: CASTRRTGGRTGNTIYF
DNA: TGTGCCAGCACCCGTCGGACAGGAGGCCGGACCGGAAACACCATATATTTT

J: TRBJ1-2
D: -
size: many
length: 14
V: TRBV10-3
CDR3: CAISESGVTYGYTF
DNA: TGTGCCATCAGTGAGTCGGGGGTTACGTATGGCTACACCTTC

J: TRBJ1-1
D: TRBD1
size: many
length: 14
V: TRBV7-9
CDR3: CASSAGQGGTEAFF
DNA: TGTGCCAGCAGCGCGGGACAGGGGGGGACTGAAGCTTTCTTT

J: TRBJ1-1
D: -
size: -
length: 13
V: TRBV11-1
CDR3: CASTSAANTEAFF
DNA: TGTGCCAGCACCTCTGCGGCGAACACTGAAGCTTTCTTT

J: TRBJ1-2
D: -
size: -
length: 15
V: TRBV6-1
CDR3: CASRQGSGTYYGYTF
DNA: TGTGCCAGCAGACAAGGCTCGGGGACTTATTATGGCTACACCTTC

J: TRBJ1-3
D: -
size: -
length: 13
V: TRBV7-9
CDR3: CASSGSGRYTIYF
DNA: TGTGCCAGCAGCGGAAGTGGACGCTACACCATATATTTT

J: TRBJ1-3
D: -
size: many
length: 13
V: TRBV19
CDR3: CASRDGHANTIYF
DNA: TGTGCCAGTAGAGACGGACACGCAAACACCATATATTTT